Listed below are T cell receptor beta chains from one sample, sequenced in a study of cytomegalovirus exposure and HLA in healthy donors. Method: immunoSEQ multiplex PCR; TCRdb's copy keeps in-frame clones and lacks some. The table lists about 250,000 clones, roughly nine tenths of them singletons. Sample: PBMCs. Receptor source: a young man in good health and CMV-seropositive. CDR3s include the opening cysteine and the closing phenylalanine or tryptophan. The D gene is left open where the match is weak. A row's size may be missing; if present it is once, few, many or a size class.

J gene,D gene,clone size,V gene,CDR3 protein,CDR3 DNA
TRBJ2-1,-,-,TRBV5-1,CASSLGGSGYSYNEQFF,TGCGCCAGCAGCTTGGGGGGCAGCGGATACTCCTACAATGAGCAGTTCTTC
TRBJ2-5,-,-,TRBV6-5,CASSRTGETQYF,TGTGCCAGCAGTCGGACGGGAGAGACCCAGTACTTC
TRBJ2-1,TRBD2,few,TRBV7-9,CASSSGLAGYNEQFF,TGTGCCAGCAGCTCGGGACTAGCGGGATACAATGAGCAGTTCTTC
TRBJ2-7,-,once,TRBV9,CASSVTAGGEQYF,TGTGCCAGCAGCGTAACGGCCGGGGGAGAGCAGTACTTC
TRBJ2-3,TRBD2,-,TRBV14,CASSPLAGWADTQYF,TGTGCCAGCAGCCCTCTAGCGGGATGGGCAGATACGCAGTATTTT
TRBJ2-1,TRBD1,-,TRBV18,CASSPPMDRVTEQFF,TGTGCCAGCTCACCGCCAATGGACAGGGTAACTGAGCAGTTCTTC
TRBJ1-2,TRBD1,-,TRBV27,CASSLLGTDYGYTF,TGTGCCAGCAGTTTATTAGGGACAGACTATGGCTACACCTTC
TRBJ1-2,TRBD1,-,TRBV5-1,CASRRTGTEYGYTF,TGCGCCAGCCGCCGAACCGGGACAGAATATGGCTACACCTTC
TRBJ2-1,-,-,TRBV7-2,CASSLGTPPEQFF,TGTGCCAGCAGCTTAGGGACCCCCCCTGAGCAGTTCTTC
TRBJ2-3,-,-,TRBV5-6,CASSRRLEGMDTQYF,TGTGCCAGCAGCCGACGACTAGAGGGAATGGATACGCAGTATTTT
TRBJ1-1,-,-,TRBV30,CACTSSSEAFF,TGTGCCTGCACGAGTAGCTCTGAAGCTTTCTTT
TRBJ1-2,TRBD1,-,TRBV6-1,CASGVTGTGYGYTF,TGTGCCAGCGGGGTTACCGGGACAGGGTATGGCTACACCTTC
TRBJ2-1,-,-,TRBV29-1,CSLLEGEQFF,TGCAGCCTTCTCGAGGGTGAGCAGTTCTTC
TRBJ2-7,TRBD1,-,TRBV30,CAWKTGFGYEQYF,TGTGCCTGGAAGACAGGGTTTGGGTACGAGCAGTACTTC
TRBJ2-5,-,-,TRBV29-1,CSVAPSMETQYF,TGCAGCGTTGCCCCTAGTATGGAGACCCAGTACTTC
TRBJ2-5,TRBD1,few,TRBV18,CASSLNRGLETQYF,TGTGCCAGCTCACTAAACAGGGGGCTGGAGACCCAGTACTTC
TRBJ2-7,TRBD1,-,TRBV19,CASSIVGRGRREQYF,TGTGCCAGTAGTATTGTGGGAAGGGGGCGTCGCGAGCAGTACTTC
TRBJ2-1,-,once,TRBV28,CASTVTGSEQFF,TGTGCCAGCACCGTCACAGGGAGTGAGCAGTTCTTC
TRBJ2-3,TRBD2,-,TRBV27,CASSSLLALGGDTQYF,TGTGCCAGCAGCTCGCTACTAGCGTTGGGGGGAGATACGCAGTATTTT
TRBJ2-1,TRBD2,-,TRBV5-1,CASSFNGRGYNEQFF,TGCGCCAGCAGCTTCAACGGGAGGGGATACAATGAGCAGTTCTTC
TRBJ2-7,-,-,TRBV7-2,CASSAGTPPREQYF,TGTGCCAGCAGCGCCGGGACTCCGCCACGCGAGCAGTACTTC
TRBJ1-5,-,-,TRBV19,CASTYRQTSNQPQHF,TGTGCCAGTACCTACCGACAGACTAGCAATCAGCCCCAGCATTTT
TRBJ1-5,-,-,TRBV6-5,CASSYRGPVSNQPQHF,TGTGCCAGCAGTTATCGAGGGCCGGTTAGCAATCAGCCCCAGCATTTT
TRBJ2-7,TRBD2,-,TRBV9,CASSAPATSGRRYEQYF,TGTGCCAGCAGCGCCCCCGCGACTAGCGGGAGACGCTACGAGCAGTACTTC
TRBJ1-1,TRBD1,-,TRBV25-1,CASSDPGTGNTEAFF,TGTGCCAGCAGTGATCCCGGGACAGGGAACACTGAAGCTTTCTTT
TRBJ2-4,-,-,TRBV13,CASSLVGSSGTQVKNIQYF,TGTGCCAGCAGCTTAGTGGGTTCTTCAGGAACCCAGGTCAAAAACATTCAGTACTTC
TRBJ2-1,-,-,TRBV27,CASTSGHQNEQFF,TGTGCCAGCACCTCGGGACACCAAAATGAGCAGTTCTTC
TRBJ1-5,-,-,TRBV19,CASSVSVGVSNQPQHF,TGTGCCAGTAGTGTCTCGGTAGGGGTGAGCAATCAGCCCCAGCATTTT
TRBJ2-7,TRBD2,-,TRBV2,CASSDGAGHYEQYF,TGTGCCAGCAGTGACGGAGCGGGGCACTACGAGCAGTACTTC